The clone carrying this T cell receptor beta chain was recorded many times. Its antigen remains unknown. The data stem from a study of regulatory T cells in long-lasting Graves disease. General observations from the study: The study found TRBV28, TRBJ1-2 and TRBJ2-5 favored in persistent disease.

Stated time point: newly diagnosed GD, antithyroid drugs for less than 3 months. Researchers made the TCR library from RNA that was extracted from PBMCs. TCR beta libraries were built with iRepertoire HTBI primers and Arm-PCR of CDR3 regions. TCRdb analysed the multiplex PCR reads with MiXCR anew, one entry per CDR3 protein. The data hold 420,000 or so distinct CDR3 sequences, with roughly 15% observed a single time. V was clipped by 6 bases and J by 2 bases; unmatched bases: 8. Germline-derived CDR1 and CDR2 are SEHNR and FQNEAQ (reference sequence). The CDR3 consists of 17 residues. Separately, the same data were catalogued under a study of T cells in Graves' hyperthyroidism and ophthalmopathy. From that report: Uncontrolled infection, other autoimmune disease, pregnancy and lactation each barred patients from inclusion. Ophthalmopathy, which appeared later, was predicted by the model a median roughly 6.4 months before onset.

The TCR originated in a woman between 18 and 29 years old with Graves disease. The V gene is TRBV7-9, the J gene TRBJ2-1, with TRBD2 matching 12 bases. The sequenced sample was peripheral blood mononuclear cells (PBMCs), obtained at new diagnosis, from a patient treated with antithyroid drugs. This CDR3 reads CASRPPLAGGPYNEQFF. CDR3 DNA sequence: TGTGCCAGCAGACCCCCTCTAGCGGGAGGGCCCTACAATGAGCAGTTCTTC.